Listed below are T cell receptor beta chains from one sample, sequenced in a study of T cells in Graves' hyperthyroidism and ophthalmopathy. TCRdb fed the multiplex PCR reads into MiXCR, producing one record per CDR3 protein. Of nearly 600,000 distinct CDR3 sequences listed, about 14% are singletons. Sequenced material: blood. These receptors originate from a woman aged 18 to 35 with Graves' ophthalmopathy. Each CDR3 is given with its conserved first and last residue. Fields, in order: V gene, D gene, clone size, J gene, CDR3 DNA, CDR3 protein. D genes are given only for firm matches. Rows give clone size only sometimes, using once, few, many, or a class for an expanded clone.

>TRBV28|.|many|TRBJ2-7
TGTGCCAGCAGCCCTGGACACGATCCCTACGAGCAGTACTTC
CASSPGHDPYEQYF
>TRBV7-3|.|many|TRBJ2-7
TGTGCCAGCAGCTTGTTACTGGGAAGCGAGCAGTACTTC
CASSLLLGSEQYF
>TRBV24-1|TRBD2|.|TRBJ2-2
TGTGCCACCAGTGACCGGGGACTAGCGGGAGGGCCAAACGGGGAGCTGTTTTTT
CATSDRGLAGGPNGELFF
>TRBV5-1|TRBD1|many|TRBJ2-1
TGCGCCAGCAAAGGGGAGCGGGACAGGGCTTACAATGAGCAGTTCTTC
CASKGERDRAYNEQFF
>TRBV6-1|.|.|TRBJ1-6
TGTGCCAGCAGCCGTTCTTGGGATTCACCCCTCCACTTT
CASSRSWDSPLHF
>TRBV5-5|.|few|TRBJ1-5
TGTGCCAGCAGCCCCCGACCGGGCGGGCCCCAGCATTTT
CASSPRPGGPQHF
>TRBV28|.|many|TRBJ1-3
TGTGCCAGCAGTTTTCGGATAAAGGGTCTCTCCATCTCTGGAAACACCATATATTTT
CASSFRIKGLSISGNTIYF
>TRBV5-5|.|few|TRBJ1-4
TGTGCCAGCAGCTTGAGAAATAGGAATGAAAAACTGTTTTTT
CASSLRNRNEKLFF
>TRBV20-1|TRBD2|many|TRBJ2-1
TGCAGTGCGAAGGGGAGCGGGATCTACAATGAGCAGTTCTTC
CSAKGSGIYNEQFF
>TRBV7-9|.|few|TRBJ1-1
TGTGCCAGCAGCTTAGAGACCCCCTTCGCAGCTTTCTTT
CASSLETPFAAFF
>TRBV6-2/TRBV6-3|.|many|TRBJ2-1
TGTGCCAGCACCCGAGACAGGGCCGGAGGGCCCAATGAGCAGTTCTTC
CASTRDRAGGPNEQFF
>TRBV3-1|.|many|TRBJ1-1
TGTGCCAGCAGCCAAGTCGAGGAGACTGAAGCTTTCTTT
CASSQVEETEAFF
>TRBV20-1|TRBD1|many|TRBJ2-3
TGCAGTGCTACACGACAGGGTCGATCCGTCGATACGCAGTATTTT
CSATRQGRSVDTQYF
>TRBV12-3/TRBV12-4|.|many|TRBJ1-2
TGTGCCAGCAGGGGCGCCAGCTATGGCTACACCTTC
CASRGASYGYTF
>TRBV12-5|.|many|TRBJ1-1
TGTGCTAGTGGCCCGACTCATACTGAAGCTTTCTTT
CASGPTHTEAFF
>TRBV28|TRBD2|.|TRBJ2-1
TGTGCCAGCAGTTCCCCCGGGACTAGCGGACAAATCTACAATGAGCAGTTCTTC
CASSSPGTSGQIYNEQFF
>TRBV7-7|TRBD2|many|TRBJ2-1
TGTGCTAGCAGCTTTAGTAGTAGCGGGAGCTTTAATGAGCAGTTCTTC
CASSFSSSGSFNEQFF
>TRBV4-2|TRBD2|few|TRBJ2-1
TGTGCCAGCAGCCAAGACAGCGGGGGATACAATGAGCAGTTCTTC
CASSQDSGGYNEQFF
>TRBV2|.|many|TRBJ2-7
TGTGCCAGCAGTGAGGTCAGGGAAGATTACGAGCAGTACTTC
CASSEVREDYEQYF
>TRBV6-5|.|few|TRBJ2-1
TGTGCCAGCAGTTATTATCCCTACAATGAGCAGTTCTTC
CASSYYPYNEQFF
>TRBV5-1|TRBD1|many|TRBJ2-7
TGCGCCAGCAGCAGGGACAGGTCCTACGAGCAGTACTTC
CASSRDRSYEQYF
>TRBV19|TRBD2|many|TRBJ2-2
TGTGCCAGTAGTAACCTTAGGACTAGCGGGAGGGGCACCGGGGAGCTGTTTTTT
CASSNLRTSGRGTGELFF
>TRBV10-3|.|many|TRBJ1-2
TGTGCCACCTCGCGGGACGGCACTAACTATGGCTACACCTTC
CATSRDGTNYGYTF
>TRBV6-1|.|many|TRBJ2-2
TGTGCCAGCAGGGGCGCGGATGGGACCGGGGAGCTGTTTTTT
CASRGADGTGELFF
>TRBV24-1|.|many|TRBJ2-3
TGTGCCACCAGTGATGTCCGGGACCTCACAGATACGCAGTATTTT
CATSDVRDLTDTQYF
>TRBV7-8|TRBD2|few|TRBJ2-2
TGTGCCAGCAGCTTACCCGGGGCGGGAGGGCCGGGCACCGGGGAGCTGTTTTTT
CASSLPGAGGPGTGELFF
>TRBV12-3/TRBV12-4|.|.|TRBJ2-7
TGTGCCAGCAGTACGGGACGGATTTCCTACGAGCAGTACTTC
CASSTGRISYEQYF
>TRBV6-1|.|many|TRBJ2-7
TGTGCCAGCGGTAGAGACGAGACTCCTGGCCATAAGCGGTACTTC
CASGRDETPGHKRYF
>TRBV20-1|TRBD2|many|TRBJ2-7
TGCAGTGCTAGAGATCTCCGCGGGAGGGGGTACGAGCAGTACTTC
CSARDLRGRGYEQYF
>TRBV4-1|TRBD2|.|TRBJ2-3
TGCGCCAGCAGCCAAGTTTTGAAGAGCGGGAGGGCCGTCGCAGATACGCAGTATTTT
CASSQVLKSGRAVADTQYF
>TRBV18|TRBD1|.|TRBJ1-4
TGTGCGAGCTCACCCCTTAGGCAGGGGGTAACTAATGAAAAACTGTTTTTT
CASSPLRQGVTNEKLFF
>TRBV2|TRBD2|many|TRBJ2-3
TGTGCCAGCAGGGGAGCGGGAGGGCCGGGCACAGATACGCAGTATTTT
CASRGAGGPGTDTQYF
>TRBV20-1|.|few|TRBJ2-7
TGCAGTGCTAGCCCCGTCTGGAGGACGATCTCCTACGAGCAGTACTTC
CSASPVWRTISYEQYF
>TRBV7-2|.|many|TRBJ1-4
TGTGCCAGCAGGCGAGCGCCAAATGAAAAACTGTTTTTT
CASRRAPNEKLFF
>TRBV19|.|many|TRBJ1-2
TGTGCCAGTACCCAAGGGGGGCGAAACTATGGCTACACCTTC
CASTQGGRNYGYTF
>TRBV27|.|many|TRBJ2-7
TGTGCCAGCAGATCCCGACGGGACTCATATTTAGGGGAGCAGTACTTC
CASRSRRDSYLGEQYF
>TRBV20-1|.|many|TRBJ2-3
TGCAGTGCTAGCCCCCGAGAGGGATTCACAGATACGCAGTATTTT
CSASPREGFTDTQYF
>TRBV20-1|.|few|TRBJ2-1
TGCAGTCTATGGAGGGGGAGAATGAATGAGCAGTTCTTC
CSLWRGRMNEQFF
>TRBV11-1|TRBD2|many|TRBJ2-1
TGTGCCAGCAGTTTAGGACTAGCGGGAGTGCGAGAGCAGTTCTTC
CASSLGLAGVREQFF
>TRBV20-1|TRBD2|many|TRBJ2-5
TGCAGTGCCGCAGCGGGAGGGCTGGGGGAGACCCAGTACTTC
CSAAAGGLGETQYF
>TRBV7-9|.|few|TRBJ1-4
TGTGCCAGCAGCTTGGTCGGATATGAAAAACTGTTTTTT
CASSLVGYEKLFF
>TRBV6-1|.|many|TRBJ1-1
TGTGCCAGCGGATCTGATCAGGCCCCAAAGAACACTGAAGCTTTCTTT
CASGSDQAPKNTEAFF
>TRBV28|.|.|TRBJ1-6
TGTGCCAGCATTTTAGGGCAGGACAATTCACCCCTCCACTTT
CASILGQDNSPLHF